Presented here are 10 T cell receptor beta chains from one specimen sequenced in a study of cytomegalovirus exposure and HLA in healthy donors. The PCR was carried out with 60 Vbeta primers and 13 Jbeta primers. Profiling relied on immunoSEQ multiplex PCR, and the TCRdb table lists in-frame clones only, not all of them. In the table there are 110,000 to 150,000 clones, 80% to 85% of which are singletons. Sample: PBMCs. Receptors originate from a male donor in good health and CMV-seronegative.

This clone came up a few times. V is TRBV6-5 and J is TRBJ1-2; D not certain. Looked up from germline, CDR1 is MNHEY and CDR2 is SVGAGI. Trimming took 0 bases from V and 7 from J, leaving 15 bases between them. This CDR3 is 15 amino acids long. For the CDR3, the DNA is TGTGCCAGCAGTTACTCTTCTGCTGGGCCCCGTGGCTACACCTTC. The encoded protein is CASSYSSAGPRGYTF.

This clone was counted a few times. The rearrangement joins TRBV9 to TRBJ2-5; a weak D match, TRBD1 (6 bases). The CDR3 sequence is 15 residues long. Germline CDR1 and CDR2: SGDLS and YYNGEE. Trimming stripped 4 bases from V and 4 bases from J, with 17 bases between. The CDR3 region has the DNA TGTGCCAGCAGCATTTCAGGACAGCCCGGAGAGACCCAGTACTTC. Its translation is CASSISGQPGETQYF.

The gene calls are TRBV9 and TRBJ2-5; D perhaps matches TRBD2 (6 bases). In germline, CDR1 is SGDLS, CDR2 YYNGEE. The V gene lost 2 bases and the J gene lost 2 bases, with 19 bases spanning the gap. The CDR3 sequence is 17 residues long. CDR3 loop: CASSVPRGGATQETQYF. CDR3 DNA sequence: TGTGCCAGCAGCGTCCCCCGGGGCGGGGCGACACAAGAGACCCAGTACTTC.

The chain uses TRBV9 and TRBJ1-1; 7 bases fit TRBD1. Germline CDR1 is SGDLS and CDR2 is YYNGEE. This CDR3 contains 14 residues. Unmatched junction bases numbered 4, after V lost 5 bases and J lost 0 bases. Here the CDR3 DNA reads TGTGCCAGCAGTGGACAGGTCATGAACACTGAAGCTTTCTTT. Translating gives CASSGQVMNTEAFF.

The chain uses TRBV6-5 and TRBJ1-1, with D perhaps matching TRBD1 (6 bases). This CDR3 comprises 14 residues. The V gene's germline CDR1 is MNHEY and CDR2 SVGAGI. Trimming shortened V by 4 bases and J by 3 bases, and 12 bases separated the two germline ends. The CDR3 nucleotides are TGTGCCAGCAGTTTCCTTTCAGGGGACACTGAAGCTTTCTTT. It translates to CASSFLSGDTEAFF.

The chain links TRBV4-3 to TRBJ2-7; 11 bases align to TRBD1. The CDR3 covers 13 residues. V lost 4 bases and J lost 9; bases outside the gene matches: 5. CDR1 is LGHNA, CDR2 YSLEER, per germline. The CDR3 DNA sequence: TGCGCCAGCAGCCCCGGACAGGGGGCTGGGCAGTACTTC. This encodes CASSPGQGAGQYF.

The chain employs TRBV5-1 and TRBJ2-2, with 10 bases matching TRBD2. The CDR3 sequence is 15 residues long. Germline lookup yields CDR1 SGHRS and CDR2 YFSETQ. Trimming cost V 8 bases and J 2 bases; bases outside gene matches: 6. CDR3 protein: CASTGLADNTGELFF. CDR3 sequence (DNA): TGCGCCAGTACCGGACTAGCGGATAACACCGGGGAGCTGTTTTTT.

The chain links TRBV29-1 to TRBJ1-1; D remains ambiguous. V gave up 3 bases and J gave up 0 bases, with 8 bases separating them. The CDR3 consists of 13 residues. Germline CDR1 and CDR2: SQVTM and ANQGSEA. The chain's CDR3 is CSVEEAVNTEAFF. The CDR3 region has the DNA TGCAGCGTTGAGGAGGCAGTGAACACTGAAGCTTTCTTT.

This chain connects TRBV29-1 to TRBJ1-1, with D hard to call. Germline CDR1 is SQVTM and CDR2 is ANQGSEA. The CDR3 consists of 13 residues. Trimming removed 2 bases from V and 6 bases from J, with 13 bases in between. CDR3 loop: CSVEFAFGSEAFF. The CDR3, as DNA: TGCAGCGTTGAATTCGCTTTCGGTTCTGAAGCTTTCTTT.

The V call is TRBV6-6, the J call TRBJ2-1; maybe TRBD2 (6 bases). The CDR3 runs 16 residues. The V end was cut by 5 bases, the J end by 2 bases, with 16 bases between. CDR1 MNHNY and CDR2 SVGAGI come from the germline V gene (reference sequence). As DNA, the CDR3 is TGTGCCAGCAGTCAGGGAGGCGGGGCCCCCTACAATGAGCAGTTCTTC. This codes for CASSQGGGAPYNEQFF.